This T cell receptor beta chain emerged from a study of shared clonotypes between healthy human individuals. Some clones are missing from TCRdb's copy, which holds only in-frame ones; the method was immunoSEQ multiplex PCR. This table holds about 2 million clones, about 95% found once. Study results and caveats: Non-shared clonotypes showed lower generation probabilities than clonotypes common to all four donors.

Germline assignment: CDR1 SGHTA and CDR2 FQGNSA. This CDR3 is 11 amino acids long. V lost 5 bases, J lost 10 bases, and 11 bases lay in between. This clone was detected once. Its matching antigen is unknown. The gene calls are TRBV7-2 and TRBJ1-2; no firm D call. Sequencing input: naive CD4+ T cells sorted from blood. Indicated subset: CD45RA+ positively selected. The receptor was derived from a man younger than 30 in good health. CDR3 loop: CASSVIWSYTF. CDR3 bases: TGTGCCAGCAGCGTTATTTGGTCCTACACCTTC.